This TCR beta chain derives from a study of blood T cell repertoires in COVID-19. Study details: COVID-19 samples collected from the United States, Italy and Spain covered acute and convalescent phases. Nucleic acid was either cDNA or gDNA, and it came from T cells, B-cell-depleted T cells, or PBMCs.

In the original processing: Scientists estimated how many nucleated cells there were by amplifying reference gene primers. Generated by immunoSEQ multiplex PCR, the TCRdb table keeps only in-frame clones and is missing some. V and J calls and clone size are given by that table; D and trimming were obtained from the DNA. The sample holds around 180,000 clones; around 85% are singletons and the top ten take about 9.1%. The sample consisted of peripheral blood. This TCR came from a woman older than 75 with acute or convalescent COVID-19.

The CDR3 DNA follows: TGTGCCAGCAGTGAAGACGGGTCTAGCGGGACTAAGGTAGATACGCAGTATTTT. This translates into CASSEDGSSGTKVDTQYF. V is TRBV2 and J is TRBJ2-3; the match to TRBD2 covers 9 bases. The CDR3 loop spans 18 amino acids. Germline lookup yields CDR1 SNHLY and CDR2 FYNNEI. After removal of 1 base from V and 5 bases from J, the junction contained 13 bases not matched to a gene.